This T cell receptor (beta chain) stems from a study of blood T cell repertoires in COVID-19. Study-level background: Collection of acute and convalescent COVID-19 samples took place in the United States, Italy and Spain.

TCRdb keeps only in-frame clones here, not all; method: immunoSEQ multiplex PCR. The sample lists approximately 260,000 clones; over 80% were seen once. This CDR3 has 13 amino acids. Germline values: CDR1 SNHLY, CDR2 FYNNEI. V lost 4 bases, J lost 8 bases, and 14 bases lay in between. This receptor was obtained from a woman in her thirties or forties with acute or convalescent COVID-19. The J gene is TRBJ1-1, the V gene TRBV2; D gene unclear. Specimen: peripheral blood. The CDR3 nucleotides read TGTGCCAGCAGTGGAGAGTCCGGGAAGGAAGCTTTCTTT. The encoded protein is CASSGESGKEAFF.